This T cell receptor beta chain originates from a study of beta chain features in type 1 diabetes (dated by TCRdb to 2016 to 2018). For context, the study as a whole: No differences in mean age, gender distribution, total cell number or subset yield were found between patients and healthy donors. A total of around 110,000,000 sorted cells were examined across all samples, and RNA yield correlated strongly with the number of cells per subset. The study compared TCRB repertoires of sorted circulating CD4+ T cell subsets between recently diagnosed type 1 diabetes patients and matched healthy donors. Regulatory and stem cell-like memory subsets were obtained from only 8 patients and about 8 healthy donors, while naive and central memory subsets were obtained from all 30 or so donors. On the study overall, not on this receptor specifically: Because small numbers of individuals were included in the HLA sub-analyses, any influence of HLA type on TCRB rearrangement was left unresolved. A moderate but significant shortening of TCRB CDR3 length was observed in type 1 diabetes patients in all four CD4+ subsets. The naive, central memory and regulatory TCRB repertoires appeared to resemble one another more closely among patients than among healthy donors. Fewer insertions and more nucleotide deletions at VDJ recombination sites were observed in patients with type 1 diabetes, implying thymic rearrangement abnormalities. Sequencing cDNA rather than genomic DNA could over-represent highly expressing activated cells, although activation and CD3 levels did not differ between groups. PCR might favor shorter templates, but patient and control samples were amplified and corrected together, so any skew would affect both groups equally.

Taken from the germline V gene (reference sequence), the CDR1 and CDR2 loops are LNHDA and SQIVND. Trimming at the junction amounts to 1 base on V and 1 base on J, and the germline ends lie 5 bases apart. The CDR3 measures 14 amino acids from cysteine to phenylalanine. Only the CDR3 portion is preserved as DNA: 42 bases, with reading frame beginning at the first base. All of the isolated RNA was reverse transcribed with the High Capacity cDNA Reverse Transcription Kit, so expressed TCRB transcripts were sequenced. Deep immunoSEQ sequencing was performed on naive, central memory and regulatory T cell samples, with an average of roughly 4 million total reads per sample. Sorted cells were lysed in RLT buffer and RNA was extracted with DNase-treated RNeasy Micro or Mini kits, depending on cell number. To prevent cross-contamination, every cell subset was processed on its own, while patient and healthy donor samples were processed together. The immunoSEQ multiplex PCR was used to amplify TCRB sequences from cDNA, generating 87-bp fragments that spanned the CDR3 region. The amplicons were sequenced using the Illumina HiSeq platform. Per the authors' processing: Synthetic template baselines were used to correct PCR bias computationally, reads within Hamming distance 2 were collapsed together, and singletons that could not be merged were discarded. By aligning reads against IMGT, V, D and J genes, CDR3 length, and insertions or deletions at six rearrangement sites were assigned. Within each subset, clonotype counts were normalized to sorted cell number, and only after that were true diversity and Gini coefficients computed with the tcR R package. The overlap coefficient, calculated on TCRB nucleotide sequences, was used to quantify repertoire sharing. The source is immuneACCESS, and TCRdb retained only in-frame sequences with V and J called. Part of the clones is not carried over; for the studies checked, unresolved V genes explain less than half of this, and the remainder is unexplained. V and J calls and clone size are as listed in that table; D and trimming were resolved from the DNA. This sample has 130,000 to 150,000 clones in its table, and more than 10% of those were observed once. The ten largest make up less than 1.5% of the sample.

For this clone: Its antigen is not yet known. Base qualities were left out, and no much larger clone turns up one base away.

A single peripheral blood draw of approximately 110 mL on average was collected from each donor into heparinised tubes. A BD FACSAria II was used to sort naive, central memory, regulatory and stem cell-like memory CD4+ T cells with a panel that included CD45RO, CCR7, CD25, CD127, CD95 and CD27. All sorted populations exceeded 95% purity. PBMCs were isolated right away by Lymphoprep density gradient centrifugation and were stained directly, without culture. So that batch effects would be minimized, each experiment stained and sorted samples in pairs, pairing one healthy donor with one patient. This TCR was sampled from a man aged 18-30 years with type 1 diabetes. This sequence uses TRBV19 and TRBJ2-1; no D gene call is confident. The sample was central memory CD4+ T cells from blood. The CDR3 is CASSIGPSYNEQFF. The DNA sequence is given as TGTGCCAGTAGTATAGGACCGTCCTACAATGAGCAGTTCTTC.